The sequence of this T cell receptor beta chain was determined in a study of OX40 agonist ivuxolimab in advanced cancers. About the investigation overall: Ivuxolimab was an agonistic, fully human IgG2 monoclonal antibody directed against OX40 (CD134), a costimulatory receptor. Intravenous ivuxolimab was administered to patients every 2 weeks at six dose levels: 0.01, 0.1, 0.3, 1.5, 3 and 10 mg/kg. Of the roughly 51 dose-escalation patients, hepatocellular carcinoma was present in 19, melanoma in around 15, renal cell carcinoma in 9 and head and neck cancer in 9. A male proportion of roughly 80% and a mean age of about 60 years, ranging from about 23 to 90, were recorded for the dose-escalation cohort. Patients were allowed to have had prior anti-PD-1, anti-PD-L1 or anti-CTLA-4 therapy, and roughly two fifths of the dose-escalation patients had been treated with checkpoint inhibitors. Partial responses occurred in three dose-escalation patients, of whom one had hepatocellular carcinoma and two had cutaneous melanoma. The purpose of peripheral TCRbeta sequencing was to test whether ivuxolimab changed TCR sequence diversity and led to clonal T-cell expansion. The paper covers the monotherapy dose-escalation part of the phase I ivuxolimab trial, which included N ≈ 50 patients. What the work shows at the level of the full study, not this receptor alone: Clonal expansion of both CD4+ and CD8+ blood T cells was observed from baseline to week 6 at doses 0.1 to 3.0 mg/kg. Antigen specificity was not determined for the clonally expanded peripheral T cells. Low levels of normalized T-cell clonal expansion were also seen in some patients who did not respond. After ivuxolimab, expanded clones were on average more numerous among CD8+ T cells than among CD4+ T cells. In partial responders in the 0.1-3.0 mg/kg groups, normalized peripheral clonal expansion was found to be among the lowest, especially among CD8+ T cells.

As encoded in the germline V gene (reference sequence), CDR1 is SGHAT while CDR2 is FQDESV. Germline trimming amounts to 4 bases on V and 4 bases on J, with 4 as the count of junction bases outside the gene matches. The CDR3 covers 14 residues, taking in both the cysteine and the phenylalanine. Only the CDR3 portion is preserved as DNA: 42 bases, with reading frame beginning at the first base. To sequence the TCRbeta CDR3 region, genomic DNA was isolated from the sorted cells. The immunoSEQ Assay was used for sequencing of TCRbeta CDR3 regions. TCRdb limited this immuneACCESS table to in-frame rearrangements with V and J called. A share of clones is missing; checked studies link under half to unresolved V genes, and the rest is unexplained. Across this sample there are about 73,000 clones, with approximately 91% seen only once. The ten largest account for around 0.73% of the sample. The trial excluded patients who had a history of autoimmune disease or were on systemic immunosuppression. Peripheral blood for TCR sequencing was drawn from every dose cohort at baseline, at cycle 4 day 1 and at cycle 7 day 1. Samples came from an open-label, multicenter, first-in-human phase I dose-escalation trial of ivuxolimab. The trial enrolled adults with locally advanced or metastatic head and neck squamous cell, hepatocellular, melanoma or renal cell carcinoma. Before TCR sequencing, CD4+ and CD8+ T cells were separately sorted from peripheral blood.

As concerns this clone: Its antigen remains unidentified. No base quality information exists; no much larger clone differs at one position.

Specimen: CD4+ or CD8+ T cells sorted from blood, collected in a trial of the OX40 agonist ivuxolimab. This sequence originates from an adult with an advanced solid tumor such as melanoma, head and neck, liver or kidney cancer. The chain employs TRBV11-1 and TRBJ2-7, with 10 central nucleotides matching TRBD2. The CDR3 amino acid sequence is: CASSWPGLAYEQYF. The DNA sequence is TGTGCCAGCAGCTGGCCGGGACTAGCGTACGAGCAGTACTTC.